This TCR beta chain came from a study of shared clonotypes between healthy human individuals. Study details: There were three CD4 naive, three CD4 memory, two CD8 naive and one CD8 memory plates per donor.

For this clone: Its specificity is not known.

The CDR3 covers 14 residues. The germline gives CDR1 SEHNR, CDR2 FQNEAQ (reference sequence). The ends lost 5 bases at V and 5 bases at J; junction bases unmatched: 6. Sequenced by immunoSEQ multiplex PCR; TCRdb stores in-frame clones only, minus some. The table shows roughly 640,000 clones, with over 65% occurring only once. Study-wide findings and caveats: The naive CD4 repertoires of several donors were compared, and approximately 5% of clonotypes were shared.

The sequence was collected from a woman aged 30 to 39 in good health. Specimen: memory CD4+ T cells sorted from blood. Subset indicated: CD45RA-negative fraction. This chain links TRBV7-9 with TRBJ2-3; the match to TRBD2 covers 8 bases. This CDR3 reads CASSVSGSGDTQYF. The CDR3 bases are TGTGCCAGCAGCGTAAGCGGGAGTGGAGATACGCAGTATTTT.